This T cell receptor (beta chain) was identified in a study of blood T cell repertoires in COVID-19. As concerns this clone: Distinct nucleotide sequences in the sample also encode this CDR3.

CDR1 SGHRS and CDR2 YFSETQ come from the germline V gene. With 2 bases clipped from V and 5 bases from J, the junction kept 1 base outside the gene matches. This CDR3 is 13 amino acids long. Profiled with immunoSEQ multiplex PCR; TCRdb holds only in-frame clones, not every one. The sample carries about 250,000 clones, 80% to 90% recorded once. The chain couples TRBV5-1 to TRBJ1-5; 7 positions agree with TRBD1. What was sequenced was peripheral blood. The origin of this receptor is a man aged 80 or over with acute or convalescent COVID-19. The chain's CDR3 is CASSLDRDQPQHF. DNA of the CDR3: TGCGCCAGCAGCTTAGACAGGGATCAGCCCCAGCATTTT.